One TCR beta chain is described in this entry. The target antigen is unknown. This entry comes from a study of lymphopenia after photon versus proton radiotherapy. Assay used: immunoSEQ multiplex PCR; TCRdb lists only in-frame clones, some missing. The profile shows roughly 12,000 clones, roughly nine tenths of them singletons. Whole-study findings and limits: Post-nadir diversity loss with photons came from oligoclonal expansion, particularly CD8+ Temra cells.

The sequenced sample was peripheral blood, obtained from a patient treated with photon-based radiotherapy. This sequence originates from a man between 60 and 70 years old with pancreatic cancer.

As DNA, the CDR3 is TGTGCCAGCAGCTTTTGGCCAGGGTTAGATGGCTACACCTTC. Residues: CASSFWPGLDGYTF. The chain recombines TRBV5-5 with TRBJ1-2; tentatively, D is TRBD1 (5 bases). The CDR3 runs 14 residues. The germline V gene encodes CDR1 SGHKS and CDR2 YYEKEE (reference sequence). The ends were cut back, 2 bases at V and 6 bases at J, with 14 bases in the middle.